This T cell receptor (beta chain) originates from a study of glioma-infiltrating T cells. Study findings and constraints: Gliomas, especially low-grade, showed above-expected tissue-blood divergence; non-neoplastic patients showed below.

Germline V gene sequence: CDR1 MNHNS, CDR2 SASEGT. This CDR3 spans 16 amino acids. TCR alpha and beta CDR3 regions were amplified from RNA using iRepertoire nested multiplex PCR. MiXCR, applied by TCRdb to the multiplex PCR reads, yields one record per CDR3 protein. Here the sample spans about 93,000 distinct CDR3 sequences, approximately 40% being singletons. Comments on this clonotype: Its antigen remains unknown. Relative to the germline gene, one junction end is altered; a read error may explain this.

The specimen was glioma tissue, nonneoplastic brain tissue, or PBMCs (not recorded which). The chain combines TRBV6-1 with TRBJ2-1; D not resolved. The sequence came from a human donor with low-grade glioma or glioblastoma, undergoing nonglioma brain surgery, or in good health (not recorded which). CDR3 DNA sequence: TGTGCCAGAAGTGAAATTGGAATGGCCTCCTACAATGAGCAGTTCTTC. Translation gives CARSEIGMASYNEQFF.